This T cell receptor beta chain originates from a study of T-cell memory formation after mild COVID-19 (dated by TCRdb to 2020 to 2022). Context from the whole study: Most TCR sequence clusters were specific to one of the two donors. The cohort comprised two young, previously healthy adult volunteers, one female and one male. In two donors, T-cell clones that expanded and contracted after mild COVID-19 were tracked by sequencing TCRalpha and TCRbeta repertoires over time.

The paper as a whole reports these results and caveats: Clones contracting from day 15 to 85 had balanced CD4/CD8 phenotypes, while a second wave expanding from day 15 to 37 was biased towards CD4+. Only two mild cases were covered in the study, and larger cohorts including severe cases with pre-infection samples were considered necessary. Contracting CD4+ clones appeared mostly in the CM and EM memory subsets, whereas CD8+ clones were enriched in EMRA. Whether the second-wave clones peaking on day 37 were SARS-CoV-2 specific was not confirmed. The detection of some responding clones in pre-infection memory suggests that pre-existing cross-reactive memory T cells joined the SARS-CoV-2 response.

A word on this clonotype: The clone's antigen remains unknown. Base qualities are missing; no much larger clone stands one base away.

In the germline V gene, CDR1 corresponds to SGHDT and CDR2 to YYEEEE. At the junction V is shortened by 1 base and J by 5 bases; bases outside the gene matches: 7. The CDR3 covers 16 residues, taking in both the cysteine and the phenylalanine. The retained sequence is limited to the CDR3, 48 bases, with the frame set at the first base. This sample was sequenced with an Illumina NovaSeq 6000. cDNA libraries for TCRalpha and TCRbeta were prepared by 5'RACE using constant-segment primers, with sample barcodes and unique molecular identifiers added. Trizol reagent was used to extract RNA from every sample. The libraries were amplified in two PCR steps, and the second step added a second sample barcode and Illumina TruSeq adapters. Sequencing of the libraries was done on an Illumina NovaSeq, producing 2 x 150 bp paired-end reads. In the paper's pipeline: The reads were demultiplexed and collapsed into UMI-guided consensus sequences using migec v1.2.7. Using mixcr v2.1.11, UMI consensuses were aligned to TRA and TRB V and J templates and then assembled into clonotypes. Expanded or contracted clonotypes were those called significant by both edgeR and NoisET, with noise models trained on biological replicates. edgeR calls used a false discovery rate-adjusted p below 0.01 and a log2 fold-change threshold of 1. PCA with hierarchical clustering of max-normalized trajectories of the 1000 most abundant clonotypes was used as exploratory dynamics analysis. Each responding clone was given a CD4 or CD8 phenotype based on the CD4+ and CD8+ repertoires, which had been sequenced separately. Clones were called with MiXCR by TCRdb after fastp trimmed the public reads at Q25, and only in-frame beta chains were retained. Here each entry gathers all rows of one CDR3 protein and keeps the most common genes and DNA. None of the V and J calls come from the authors' own analysis; TCRdb made them. In this sample the table shows approximately 490,000 distinct CDR3 sequences, about a fifth of which occur a single time. Clones ranked in the top ten supply approximately 12% of the sample.

PBMCs were isolated by Ficoll-Paque density gradient centrifugation. The sequence was collected from an adult woman who had mild COVID-19 (a few samples of this study predate the infection). The sample titles of this study are shuffled in the database, so cell type and time point are left out; the donor was told from shared clones. Source material: PBMCs or a T cell subset sorted from them (not recorded which). Recombination linked TRBV5-6 to TRBJ2-5; TRBD1 lines up with 11 middle nucleotides. This receptor carries the CDR3 CASSLLGQGVLETQYF. The DNA sequence reads TGTGCCAGCAGCTTGTTGGGACAGGGGGTTTTGGAGACCCAGTACTTC.